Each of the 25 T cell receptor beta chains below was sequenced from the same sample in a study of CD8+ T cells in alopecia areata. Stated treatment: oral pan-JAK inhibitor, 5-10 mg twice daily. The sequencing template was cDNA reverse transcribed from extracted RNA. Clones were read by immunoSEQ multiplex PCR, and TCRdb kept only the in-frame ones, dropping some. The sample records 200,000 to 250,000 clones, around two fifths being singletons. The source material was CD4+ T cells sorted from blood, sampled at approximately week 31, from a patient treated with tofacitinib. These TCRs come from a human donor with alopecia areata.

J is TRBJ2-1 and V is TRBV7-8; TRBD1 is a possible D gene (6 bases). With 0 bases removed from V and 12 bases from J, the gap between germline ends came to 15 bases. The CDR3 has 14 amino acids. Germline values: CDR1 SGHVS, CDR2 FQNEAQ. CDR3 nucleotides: TGTGCCAGCAGCTTAGCCCGACAGGCCCAGGGGCAGTTCTTC. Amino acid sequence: CASSLARQAQGQFF.

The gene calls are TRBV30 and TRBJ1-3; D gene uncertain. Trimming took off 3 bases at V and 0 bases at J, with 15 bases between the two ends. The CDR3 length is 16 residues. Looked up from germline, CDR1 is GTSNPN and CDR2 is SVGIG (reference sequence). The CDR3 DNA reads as TGTGCCTGGAGGCAATGGGCAGTGCCCTCTGGAAACACCATATATTTT. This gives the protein CAWRQWAVPSGNTIYF.

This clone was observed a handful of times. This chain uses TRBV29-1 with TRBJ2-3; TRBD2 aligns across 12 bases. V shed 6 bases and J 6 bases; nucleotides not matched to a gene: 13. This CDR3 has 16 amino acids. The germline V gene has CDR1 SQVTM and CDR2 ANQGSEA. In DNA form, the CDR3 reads TGCAGCGTCTATGCCGGGACTAGCGGGCAGAAGGATACGCAGTATTTT. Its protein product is CSVYAGTSGQKDTQYF.

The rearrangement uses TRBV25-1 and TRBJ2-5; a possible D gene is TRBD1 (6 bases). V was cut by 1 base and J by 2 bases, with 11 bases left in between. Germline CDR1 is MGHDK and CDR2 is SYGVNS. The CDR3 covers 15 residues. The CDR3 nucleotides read TGTGCCAGCAGTGAATCTTACGACAGGCAAGAGACCCAGTACTTC. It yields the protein CASSESYDRQETQYF. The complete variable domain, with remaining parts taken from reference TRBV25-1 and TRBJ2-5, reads EADIYQTPRYLVIGTGKKITLECSQTMGHDKMYWYQQDPGMELHLIHYSYGVNSTEKGDLSSESTVSRIRTEHFPLTLESARPSHTSQYLCASSESYDRQETQYFGPGTRLLVL.

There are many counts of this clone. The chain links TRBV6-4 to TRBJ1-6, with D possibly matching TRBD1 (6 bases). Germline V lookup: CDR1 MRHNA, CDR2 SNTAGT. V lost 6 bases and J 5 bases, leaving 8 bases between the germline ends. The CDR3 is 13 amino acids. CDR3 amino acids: CASRDSNNSPLHF. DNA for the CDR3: TGTGCCAGCAGGGACAGTAATAATTCACCCCTCCACTTT.

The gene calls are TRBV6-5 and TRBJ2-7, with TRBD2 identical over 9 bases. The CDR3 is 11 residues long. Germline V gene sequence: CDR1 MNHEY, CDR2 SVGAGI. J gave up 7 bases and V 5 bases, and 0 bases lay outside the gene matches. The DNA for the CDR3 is TGTGCCAGCAGTAGCGGGAGGGAGCAGTACTTC. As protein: CASSSGREQYF.

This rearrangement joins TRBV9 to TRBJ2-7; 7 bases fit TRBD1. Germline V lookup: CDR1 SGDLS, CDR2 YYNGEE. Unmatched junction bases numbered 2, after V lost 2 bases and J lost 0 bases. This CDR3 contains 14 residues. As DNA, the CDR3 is TGTGCCAGCAGCGTGAGGACAGGCTCCTACGAGCAGTACTTC. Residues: CASSVRTGSYEQYF.

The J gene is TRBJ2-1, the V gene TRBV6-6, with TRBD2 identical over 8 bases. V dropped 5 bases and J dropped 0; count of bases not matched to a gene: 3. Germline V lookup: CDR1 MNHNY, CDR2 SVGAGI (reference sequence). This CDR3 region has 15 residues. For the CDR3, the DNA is TGTGCCAGCAGTCAGCGGGGGCCCTCCTACAATGAGCAGTTCTTC. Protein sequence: CASSQRGPSYNEQFF.

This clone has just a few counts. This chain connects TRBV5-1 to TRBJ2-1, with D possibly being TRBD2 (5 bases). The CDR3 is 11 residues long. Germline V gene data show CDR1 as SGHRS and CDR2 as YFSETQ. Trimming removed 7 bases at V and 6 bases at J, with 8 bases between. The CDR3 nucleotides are TGCGCCAGCGAGGGTCCCAATGAGCAGTTCTTC. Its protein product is CASEGPNEQFF.

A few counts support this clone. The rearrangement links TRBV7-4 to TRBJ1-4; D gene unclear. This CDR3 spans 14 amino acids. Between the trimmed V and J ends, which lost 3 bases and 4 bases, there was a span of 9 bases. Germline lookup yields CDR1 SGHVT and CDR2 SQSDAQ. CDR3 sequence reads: CASSLTTVNEKLFF. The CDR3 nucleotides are TGTGCCAGCAGCTTGACTACCGTTAATGAAAAACTGTTTTTT.

The CDR3 is CASSPQGHYGYTF. CDR3 bases: TGTGCCAGCAGTCCCCAGGGCCACTATGGCTACACCTTC. The V and J genes are TRBV27 and TRBJ1-2; D possibly corresponds to TRBD1 (5 bases). Germline V lookup: CDR1 MNHEY, CDR2 SMNVEV (reference sequence). The germline V and J ends were trimmed by 5 bases and 3 bases, with 10 bases remaining between them. The CDR3 is 13 residues long.

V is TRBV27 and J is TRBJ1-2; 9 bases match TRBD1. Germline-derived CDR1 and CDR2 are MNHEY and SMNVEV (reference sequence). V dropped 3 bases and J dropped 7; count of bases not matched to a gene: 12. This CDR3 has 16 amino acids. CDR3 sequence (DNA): TGTGCCAGCAGTTTGTCGGACAGGGGTGGGAAGGGTGGCTACACCTTC. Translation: CASSLSDRGGKGGYTF.

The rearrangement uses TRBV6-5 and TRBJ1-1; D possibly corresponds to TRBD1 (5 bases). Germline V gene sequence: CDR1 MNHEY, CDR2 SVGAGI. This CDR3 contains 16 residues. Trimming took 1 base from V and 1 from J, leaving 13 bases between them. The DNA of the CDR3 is TGTGCCAGCAGTTACTGGGGGGTAGGTAAGAACACTGAAGCTTTCTTT. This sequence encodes CASSYWGVGKNTEAFF.

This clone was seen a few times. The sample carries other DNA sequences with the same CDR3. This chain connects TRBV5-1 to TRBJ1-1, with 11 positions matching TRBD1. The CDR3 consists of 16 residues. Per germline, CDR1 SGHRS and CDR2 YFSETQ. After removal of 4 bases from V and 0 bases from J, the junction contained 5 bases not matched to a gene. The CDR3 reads CASSLRTGGLNTEAFF. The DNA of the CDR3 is TGCGCCAGCAGCCTAAGGACAGGGGGCCTGAACACTGAAGCTTTCTTT.

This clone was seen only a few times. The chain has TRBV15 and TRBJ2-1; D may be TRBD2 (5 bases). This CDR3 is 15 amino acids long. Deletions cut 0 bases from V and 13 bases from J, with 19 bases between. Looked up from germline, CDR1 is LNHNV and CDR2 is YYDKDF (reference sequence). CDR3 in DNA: TGTGCCACCAGCAGAGATACAGTTTACTCCGCGGGCCAGTTCTTC. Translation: CATSRDTVYSAGQFF.

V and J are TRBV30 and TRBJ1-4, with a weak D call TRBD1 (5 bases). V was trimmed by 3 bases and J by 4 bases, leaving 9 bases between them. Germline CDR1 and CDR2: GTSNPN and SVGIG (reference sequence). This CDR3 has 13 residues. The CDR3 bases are TGTGCCTGGAGGACAGTCTATAATGAAAAACTGTTTTTT. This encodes CAWRTVYNEKLFF.

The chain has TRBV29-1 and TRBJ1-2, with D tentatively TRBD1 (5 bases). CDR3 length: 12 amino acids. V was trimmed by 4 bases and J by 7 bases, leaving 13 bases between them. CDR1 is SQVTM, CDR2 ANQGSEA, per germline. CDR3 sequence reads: CSVGLGVGGYTF. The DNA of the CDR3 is TGCAGCGTTGGACTGGGGGTTGGTGGCTACACCTTC.

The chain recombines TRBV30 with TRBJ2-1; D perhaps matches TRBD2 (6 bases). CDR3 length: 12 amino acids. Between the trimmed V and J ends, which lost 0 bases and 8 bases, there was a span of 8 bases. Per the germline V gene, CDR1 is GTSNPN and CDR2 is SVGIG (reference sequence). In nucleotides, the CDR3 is TGTGCCTGGAGTGTACGCGGGGATGAGCAGTTCTTC. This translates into CAWSVRGDEQFF.

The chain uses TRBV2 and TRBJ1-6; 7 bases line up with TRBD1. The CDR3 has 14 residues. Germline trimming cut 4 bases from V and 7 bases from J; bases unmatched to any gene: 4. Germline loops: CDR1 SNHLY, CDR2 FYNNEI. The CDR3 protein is CASSGGTANSPLHF. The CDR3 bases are TGTGCCAGCAGTGGGGGGACAGCCAATTCACCCCTCCACTTT.

The CDR3 protein is CAWATGGGQPQHF. The CDR3 DNA is TGTGCCTGGGCGACAGGGGGAGGGCAGCCCCAGCATTTT. The chain uses TRBV30 and TRBJ1-5, with 9 positions matching TRBD1. The CDR3 is made up of 13 amino acids. Germline V lookup: CDR1 GTSNPN, CDR2 SVGIG (reference sequence). J lost 7 bases, V lost 5 bases, and 6 bases had no gene match.

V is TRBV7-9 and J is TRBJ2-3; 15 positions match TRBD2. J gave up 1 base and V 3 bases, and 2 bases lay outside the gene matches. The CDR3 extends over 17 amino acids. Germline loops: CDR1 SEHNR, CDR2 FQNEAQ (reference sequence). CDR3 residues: CASSFGLAGGRTDTQYF. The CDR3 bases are TGTGCCAGCAGCTTCGGACTAGCGGGGGGGCGCACAGATACGCAGTATTTT. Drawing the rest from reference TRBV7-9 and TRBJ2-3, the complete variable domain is DTGVSQNPRHKITKRGQNVTFRCDPISEHNRLYWYRQTLGQGPEFLTYFQNEAQLEKSRLLSDRFSAERPKGSFSTLEIQRTEQGDSAMYLCASSFGLAGGRTDTQYFGPGTRLTVL.

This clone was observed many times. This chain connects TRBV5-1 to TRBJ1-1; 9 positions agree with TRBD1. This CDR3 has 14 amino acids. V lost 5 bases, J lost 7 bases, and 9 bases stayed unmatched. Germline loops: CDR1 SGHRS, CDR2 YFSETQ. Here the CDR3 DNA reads TGCGCCAGCAGACCGACAGGGGGGTTCTATGAAGCTTTCTTT. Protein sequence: CASRPTGGFYEAFF.

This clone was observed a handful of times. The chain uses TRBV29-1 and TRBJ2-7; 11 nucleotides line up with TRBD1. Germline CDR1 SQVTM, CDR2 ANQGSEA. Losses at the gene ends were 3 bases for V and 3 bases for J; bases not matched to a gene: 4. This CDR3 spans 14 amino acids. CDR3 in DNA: TGCAGCGTTGATGGACAGGGGGCGAGCTACGAGCAGTACTTC. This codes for CSVDGQGASYEQYF.

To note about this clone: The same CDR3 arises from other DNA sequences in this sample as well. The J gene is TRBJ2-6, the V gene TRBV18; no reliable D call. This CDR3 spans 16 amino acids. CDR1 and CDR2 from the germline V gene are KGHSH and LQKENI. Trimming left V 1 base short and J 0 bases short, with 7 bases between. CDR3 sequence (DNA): TGTGCCAGCTCACCACTTGTGAACTCTGGGGCCAACGTCCTGACTTTC. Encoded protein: CASSPLVNSGANVLTF.

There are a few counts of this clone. This CDR3 reads CASRLPSNEKLFF. The DNA of the CDR3 is TGTGCCAGCAGACTACCCTCTAATGAAAAACTGTTTTTT. V is TRBV6-6 and J is TRBJ1-4, with no clear D. The germline V gene encodes CDR1 MNHNY and CDR2 SVGAGI (reference sequence). There are 13 residues in the CDR3. Trimming took 6 bases from V and 3 from J, leaving 8 bases between them.